This TCR beta chain was sequenced during a study of OX40 agonist ivuxolimab in advanced cancers. Deletions cut 1 base from V and 3 bases from J, with 12 bases between. Germline-derived CDR1 and CDR2 are ENHRY and SYGVKD. The CDR3 totals 15 residues. Sequenced by immunoSEQ multiplex PCR; TCRdb stores in-frame clones only, minus some. The data show 15,000 to 20,000 clones, around 84% seen once. The starting material was CD4+ or CD8+ T cells sorted from blood, obtained in a trial of the OX40 agonist ivuxolimab. This chain connects TRBV10-3 to TRBJ1-1; perhaps TRBD1 as D (6 bases). The clonotype originates from an adult with an advanced solid tumor such as melanoma, head and neck, liver or kidney cancer. The CDR3 sequence is CAISEFDRRHTEAFF. The CDR3, as DNA: TGTGCCATCAGTGAGTTTGACAGGAGGCACACTGAAGCTTTCTTT.